Listed here are 12 T cell receptor beta chains from one sample, sequenced in a study of PD-1 blockade in classical Hodgkin lymphoma. The repertoire was sequenced with immunoSEQ multiplex PCR; TCRdb's copy has only in-frame clones and lacks some. The table shows some 21,000 clones, with approximately 85% occurring only once. Documented time point: cycle 4 day 1 (C4D1), after 6 weeks of nivolumab. Every patient relapsed after autologous stem cell transplantation, and brentuximab vedotin exposure varied. The sample consisted of peripheral blood mononuclear cells (PBMCs), taken before the fourth cycle of nivolumab. The receptors come from a human donor with classical Hodgkin lymphoma.

This chain uses TRBV9 with TRBJ2-7; D perhaps matches TRBD1 (6 bases). The CDR3 totals 15 residues. V lost 2 bases to trimming and J lost 4 bases, with 16 bases between them. CDR1 SGDLS and CDR2 YYNGEE come from the germline V gene. The CDR3 nucleotides are TGTGCCAGCAGCGTTCAAATTGGGGGCTTTTACGAGCAGTACTTC. It specifies CASSVQIGGFYEQYF.

Concerning this clone itself: An end of the junction does not agree with germline; a read error may underlie this. The chain joins TRBV6-1 to TRBJ1-5, with 8 positions matching TRBD1. Germline CDR1 is MNHNS and CDR2 is SASEGT. The CDR3 totals 15 residues. The CDR3 nucleotides read TGTGCCAGCAGCGAAGGACAGGGCGGGAATCAGCCCCAGCATTTT. The encoded protein is CASSEGQGGNQPQHF.

This clone has only a few counts. The chain uses TRBV30 and TRBJ2-3; TRBD2 agrees at 11 bases. The CDR3 is made up of 15 amino acids. Trimming cost V 3 bases and J 3 bases; bases outside gene matches: 5. The germline CDR1 and CDR2 sequences are GTSNPN and SVGIG (reference sequence). The CDR3 reads CAWRWPSGRTDTQYF. CDR3 DNA sequence: TGTGCCTGGAGATGGCCTAGCGGGAGGACAGATACGCAGTATTTT.

In its sample, this clone ranks as medium-sized. The genes are TRBV4-1 and TRBJ2-1; no reliable D call. Germline values: CDR1 MGHRA, CDR2 YSYEKL. V was cut by 0 bases and J by 9 bases, with 9 bases left in between. The CDR3 spans 13 residues. The CDR3 loop is CASSQDGRAEQFF. The CDR3 DNA is TGCGCCAGCAGCCAAGATGGGCGAGCTGAGCAGTTCTTC.

The rearrangement links TRBV7-9 to TRBJ1-6; the D gene is possibly TRBD1 (5 bases). Germline V gives CDR1 SEHNR, CDR2 FQNEAQ (reference sequence). V was trimmed by 2 bases and J by 6 bases, leaving 8 bases between them. This CDR3 comprises 14 residues. This CDR3 reads CASSLFDSNSPLHF. The CDR3 DNA reads TGTGCCAGCAGCTTATTCGACAGTAATTCACCCCTCCACTTT. The full variable domain, completed using reference TRBV7-9 and TRBJ1-6, is DTGVSQNPRHKITKRGQNVTFRCDPISEHNRLYWYRQTLGQGPEFLTYFQNEAQLEKSRLLSDRFSAERPKGSFSTLEIQRTEQGDSAMYLCASSLFDSNSPLHFGNGTRLTVT.

This chain links TRBV10-3 with TRBJ2-6, with D perhaps matching TRBD1 (6 bases). The CDR3 is made up of 18 amino acids. V dropped 4 bases and J dropped 0 bases, with 16 bases sitting between them. Germline V CDR1 and CDR2: ENHRY, SYGVKD. The chain's CDR3 is CAISVRQAVSSGANVLTF. The CDR3 DNA reads as TGTGCCATCAGTGTGAGACAGGCCGTGAGCTCTGGGGCCAACGTCCTGACTTTC.

The V call is TRBV13, the J call TRBJ2-7, with D possibly matching TRBD2 (5 bases). In germline, CDR1 is PRHDT, CDR2 FYEKMQ (reference sequence). The V end lost 2 bases, the J end lost 2 bases, and 10 bases lay between the germline ends. The CDR3 totals 14 residues. Here the CDR3 reads CASSLRGIPYEQYF. Here the CDR3 DNA reads TGTGCCAGCAGCTTACGGGGAATTCCCTACGAGCAGTACTTC.

The chain carries TRBV6-1 and TRBJ2-5, with D tentatively TRBD2 (6 bases). Germline loops: CDR1 MNHNS, CDR2 SASEGT. Trimming took off 6 bases at V and 7 bases at J, with 15 bases between the two ends. This CDR3 region has 13 residues. The CDR3 nucleotides read TGTGCCAGCAGCGATACTAGCCGGACGACCCAGTACTTC. Translated: CASSDTSRTTQYF.

The chain links TRBV4-1 to TRBJ1-6; D remains unclear. The V gene's germline CDR1 is MGHRA and CDR2 YSYEKL. V lost 0 bases, J lost 0 bases, and 3 bases lay in between. This CDR3 is 15 amino acids long. CDR3 nucleotides: TGCGCCAGCAGCCAAGAAGGCTCCTATAATTCACCCCTCCACTTT. This encodes CASSQEGSYNSPLHF.

In regard to this clone: A read error may produce the germline difference seen at one junction end. The chain uses TRBV7-2 and TRBJ2-1; D is undetermined. The CDR3 has 13 residues. Germline assignment: CDR1 SGHTA and CDR2 FQGNSA. CDR3 sequence reads: CASSTQPEVGPVF. DNA of the CDR3: TGTGCCAGCAGCACCCAACCTGAGGTGGGCCCGGTCTTC.

The chain recombines TRBV30 with TRBJ2-7; D remains unclear. V lost 0 bases, J lost 3 bases, and 15 bases lay in between. This CDR3 has 15 residues. Germline lookup yields CDR1 GTSNPN and CDR2 SVGIG (reference sequence). In DNA, the CDR3 is TGTGCCTGGAGTGTATTCGGTAGTGTACTCTACGAGCAGTACTTC. Translated: CAWSVFGSVLYEQYF.

The chain is built from TRBV5-6 and TRBJ2-1, with TRBD2 identical over 9 bases. After removal of 7 bases from V and 6 bases from J, the junction contained 11 bases not matched to a gene. The CDR3 covers 15 residues. Germline assignment: CDR1 SGHDT and CDR2 YYEEEE. The CDR3 DNA reads as TGTGCCAGCTCGATAGGTCGCGGGAGGGTCAATGAGCAGTTCTTC. This encodes CASSIGRGRVNEQFF.